Shown below are 21 T cell receptor beta chains from a single sample sequenced in a study of siplizumab effects on memory and regulatory T cells. The authors cocultured the mixed lymphocyte reaction cells at 37 degrees C for about six days. These receptors have no known antigen. Profiled with immunoSEQ multiplex PCR; TCRdb holds only in-frame clones, not every one. The sample consists of approximately 3,000 clones, around 50% of them appearing once. Material: CFSE-low (dividing) CD4+ T cells sorted from an allogeneic mixed lymphocyte reaction. These receptors were collected from a human donor in good health; the cells came from an allogeneic mixed lymphocyte reaction.

This sequence joins TRBV11-3 and TRBJ2-7; weak D call: TRBD2 (5 bases). V was shortened by 1 base and J by 2 bases, with 9 bases between the two germline ends. Germline-derived CDR1 and CDR2 are SGHNT and YENEEA. The CDR3 contains 14 residues. The CDR3 loop is CASSLGTSAYEQYF. The CDR3 region has the DNA TGTGCCAGCAGCTTAGGGACTTCAGCCTACGAGCAGTACTTC.

Comments on this clone: The junction departs from the called germline gene at one end, perhaps through a read error. V usage is TRBV5-1 and J usage is TRBJ1-1, with 7 bases fitting TRBD1. The CDR3 covers 15 residues. Germline CDR1 is SGHRS and CDR2 is YFSETQ. The CDR3 sequence is CASTTATGKNIEAFF. The DNA of the CDR3 is TGCGCCAGCACCACAGCGACAGGGAAGAACATTGAAGCTTTCTTT.

The rearrangement uses TRBV9 and TRBJ2-4; D gene unclear. Germline V gene sequence: CDR1 SGDLS, CDR2 YYNGEE. V was clipped by 0 bases and J by 6 bases, with 10 bases between them. The CDR3 totals 14 residues. CDR3 DNA: TGTGCCAGCAGCGTAGGCAGCGTTACAAACATTCAGTACTTC. Its translation: CASSVGSVTNIQYF.

The rearrangement joins TRBV30 to TRBJ2-5; 8 nucleotides agree with TRBD2. V dropped 2 bases and J dropped 6; count of bases not matched to a gene: 8. Germline loops: CDR1 GTSNPN, CDR2 SVGIG (reference sequence). The CDR3 is 14 amino acids. CDR3 amino acids: CAWSQGGGTKTQYF. CDR3 coding DNA: TGTGCCTGGAGTCAAGGCGGGGGGACAAAGACCCAGTACTTC.

The chain is built from TRBV20-1 and TRBJ2-3, with 8 bases lining up with TRBD1. Unmatched junction bases numbered 3, after V lost 6 bases and J lost 7 bases. CDR1 is DFQATT and CDR2 is SNEGSKA in the germline V gene (reference sequence). CDR3 length: 11 amino acids. The CDR3 DNA is TGCAGTGCAAGGACAGGGTATACGCAGTATTTT. It yields the protein CSARTGYTQYF.

This clone has a handful of counts. The chain joins TRBV29-1 to TRBJ2-7; D is unresolved. The CDR3 runs 11 residues. CDR1 SQVTM and CDR2 ANQGSEA come from the germline V gene. With 4 bases removed from V and 2 bases from J, the gap between germline ends came to 6 bases. CDR3 amino acids: CSVAGAYEQYF. The CDR3 region has the DNA TGCAGCGTTGCAGGAGCCTACGAGCAGTACTTC.

This clone was found once. The chain employs TRBV13 and TRBJ2-7; D ambiguous. Germline CDR1 reads PRHDT; CDR2 reads FYEKMQ (reference sequence). Trimming stripped 5 bases from V and 3 bases from J, with 17 bases between. The CDR3 has 15 residues. CDR3 sequence: CASSPSVGHHYEQYF. DNA for the CDR3: TGTGCCAGCAGCCCTTCTGTTGGGCATCACTACGAGCAGTACTTC.

The rearrangement uses TRBV10-3 and TRBJ2-1; D ambiguous. Germline V gene sequence: CDR1 ENHRY, CDR2 SYGVKD. V lost 4 bases and J lost 0, with 13 bases in between. This CDR3 contains 16 residues. CDR3 in amino acids: CAISVLQESSYNEQFF. The CDR3 coding sequence is TGTGCCATCAGTGTTTTACAAGAGAGCTCCTACAATGAGCAGTTCTTC.

The chain recombines TRBV30 with TRBJ1-1; D is undetermined. Trimming stripped 6 bases from V and 5 bases from J, with 10 bases between. CDR3 length: 11 amino acids. From germline, CDR1 is GTSNPN and CDR2 SVGIG (reference sequence). The DNA of the CDR3 is TGTGCCTGCTTCTTTGGGACTGAAGCTTTCTTT. It yields the protein CACFFGTEAFF.

This rearrangement joins TRBV11-2 to TRBJ2-5; D gene uncertain. Germline lookup yields CDR1 SGHAT and CDR2 FQNNGV. V was cut by 3 bases and J by 0 bases, with 5 bases left in between. The CDR3 contains 13 residues. The CDR3: CASSFRDQETQYF. CDR3 sequence (DNA): TGTGCCAGCAGCTTTCGGGACCAAGAGACCCAGTACTTC.

This clone has more than one count but fewer than ten. CDR3 amino acids: CASSSSGTSAGELFF. CDR3 bases: TGTGCCAGCAGCTCGAGCGGGACTAGCGCCGGGGAGCTGTTTTTT. This chain uses TRBV11-3 with TRBJ2-2; 10 bases are a match to TRBD2. The V and J ends lost 4 bases and 6 bases, in that order; junction bases with no gene match: 5. Germline V gives CDR1 SGHNT, CDR2 YENEEA. The CDR3 has 15 amino acids.

The CDR3, as DNA: TGTGCCAGCTCACACTCTAGGGGGACTGAAGCTTTCTTT. This sequence encodes CASSHSRGTEAFF. This chain links TRBV18 with TRBJ1-1; D is perhaps TRBD1 (6 bases). The V gene's germline CDR1 is KGHSH and CDR2 LQKENI. The CDR3 covers 13 residues. The V end lost 4 bases, the J end lost 5 bases, and 11 bases lay between the germline ends.

V usage is TRBV5-4 and J usage is TRBJ2-5, with D perhaps matching TRBD1 (7 bases). The CDR3 extends over 15 amino acids. Germline loops: CDR1 SGHNT, CDR2 YYREEE (reference sequence). V lost 0 bases and J 5 bases, leaving 14 bases between the germline ends. The chain's CDR3 is CASSLEGAGGETQYF. For the CDR3, the DNA is TGTGCCAGCAGCTTGGAGGGGGCAGGGGGGGAGACCCAGTACTTC.

This clone has just a few counts. The J gene is TRBJ2-7, the V gene TRBV7-9; D remains ambiguous. Germline-derived CDR1 and CDR2 are SEHNR and FQNEAQ (reference sequence). The CDR3 totals 15 residues. Trimming removed 0 bases at V and 2 bases at J, with 11 bases between. The CDR3 DNA follows: TGTGCCAGCAGCTTAGCGTTGCCGGTGGCCTACGAGCAGTACTTC. It is translated as CASSLALPVAYEQYF.

This clone was seen a handful of times. A junction boundary mismatches the germline segment, possibly from a read error. This sequence joins TRBV4-2 and TRBJ1-6; 8 bases are shared with TRBD1. The CDR3 has 15 amino acids. Looked up from germline, CDR1 is LGHNA and CDR2 is YNFKEQ. Here the CDR3 DNA reads TGTGCCAGCAGCCATTACGGACAGGGCCTTGCCCAGATGGTCTTT. Its protein product is CASSHYGQGLAQMVF.

This sequence joins TRBV7-9 and TRBJ1-1, with 11 bases lining up with TRBD1. The V and J ends lost 1 base and 0 bases, in that order; junction bases with no gene match: 1. Germline V gene lookup returns CDR1 SEHNR and CDR2 FQNEAQ (reference sequence). The CDR3 loop spans 16 amino acids. The CDR3 is CASSLGTGGMNTEAFF. The CDR3 nucleotides read TGTGCCAGCAGCTTAGGGACAGGGGGCATGAACACTGAAGCTTTCTTT. The whole variable domain, remainder taken from reference TRBV7-9 and TRBJ1-1, is DTGVSQNPRHKITKRGQNVTFRCDPISEHNRLYWYRQTLGQGPEFLTYFQNEAQLEKSRLLSDRFSAERPKGSFSTLEIQRTEQGDSAMYLCASSLGTGGMNTEAFFGQGTRLTVV.

The rearrangement joins TRBV6-5 to TRBJ1-4, with 8 bases that match TRBD1. CDR1 and CDR2 from the germline V gene are MNHEY and SVGAGI. J gave up 10 bases and V 0 bases, and 10 bases lay outside the gene matches. This CDR3 is 16 amino acids long. The CDR3 bases are TGTGCCAGCAGTTACTCGTCAGGACAGGGCCGAGGAAAACTGTTTTTT. Translating gives CASSYSSGQGRGKLFF.

The J gene is TRBJ1-2, the V gene TRBV5-1; D unresolved. There are 13 residues in the CDR3. Germline V CDR1 and CDR2: SGHRS, YFSETQ. V dropped 1 base and J dropped 6 bases, with 10 bases sitting between them. The CDR3 loop is CASSLMGQDGYTF. Here the CDR3 DNA reads TGCGCCAGCAGCTTGATGGGCCAGGATGGCTACACCTTC.

The CDR3: CASSQGVFPTDTQYF. CDR3 nucleotides: TGCGCCAGCAGCCAAGGGGTCTTTCCCACAGATACGCAGTATTTT. The J gene is TRBJ2-3, the V gene TRBV4-3; D remains unclear. The CDR3 consists of 15 residues. CDR1 is LGHNA, CDR2 YSLEER, per germline. V was pared by 1 base and J by 2 bases, with 10 bases between.

Only a few counts were recorded for this clone. The gene calls are TRBV6-6 and TRBJ1-5; tentatively, D is TRBD1 (6 bases). Trimming left V 6 bases short and J 0 bases short, with 12 bases between. Germline V CDR1 and CDR2: MNHNY, SVGAGI (reference sequence). This CDR3 has 15 residues. The CDR3 protein is CASRPDSNSNQPQHF. CDR3 sequence (DNA): TGTGCCAGCAGACCGGACAGTAATAGCAATCAGCCCCAGCATTTT.

The chain uses TRBV9 and TRBJ2-2, with 7 nucleotides matching TRBD1. CDR1 SGDLS and CDR2 YYNGEE come from the germline V gene. Germline trimming cut 0 bases from V and 6 bases from J; bases unmatched to any gene: 5. This CDR3 is 15 amino acids long. Written as DNA, the CDR3 is TGTGCCAGCAGCGTAGTAGGGACAGCTGCCGGGGAGCTGTTTTTT. Amino acid sequence: CASSVVGTAAGELFF.